A selection of T cell receptor beta chains follows, all from one sample in a study of cytomegalovirus exposure and HLA in healthy donors. Sequencing was performed with immunoSEQ multiplex PCR; in TCRdb, only in-frame clones are kept and a portion is missing. Of 150,000 to 200,000 clones detected, around 83% appear once; the ten largest clones hold about 1.7%. The sequenced material came from PBMCs. Source of these receptors: a woman between 18 and 30 years old in good health and CMV-seronegative. CDR3s include the opening cysteine and the closing phenylalanine or tryptophan. D genes are given only for firm matches. The size of a clone is reported for some rows only, either as once, few or many, or as a class for expanded clones.

CDR3 DNA: TGCGCCAGCAGCCAATGGATGGGGGAAAGGGGGAATGAAGCTTTCTTT
CDR3 protein: CASSQWMGERGNEAFF
J gene: TRBJ1-1
CDR3 length: 16
clone size: few
V gene: TRBV4-1
D gene: NA

CDR3 DNA: TGCGCCAGCAAGGAGAATCGGGTAGTCTACGAGCAGTACTTC
CDR3 protein: CASKENRVVYEQYF
J gene: TRBJ2-7
CDR3 length: 14
clone size: few
V gene: TRBV4-3
D gene: NA

CDR3 DNA: TGTGCCTGGAGTGTAGGAGCCGAAGCTTTCTTT
CDR3 protein: CAWSVGAEAFF
J gene: TRBJ1-1
CDR3 length: 11
clone size: NA
V gene: TRBV30
D gene: NA

CDR3 DNA: TGTGCCAGCAGCTTAGTCGGGACAGGGACCTACGAGCAGTACTTC
CDR3 protein: CASSLVGTGTYEQYF
J gene: TRBJ2-7
CDR3 length: 15
clone size: NA
V gene: TRBV7-9
D gene: TRBD1

CDR3 DNA: TGTGCCAGCAGCTTAGCGGGACAGGGGGTGGATACGCAGTATTTT
CDR3 protein: CASSLAGQGVDTQYF
J gene: TRBJ2-3
CDR3 length: 15
clone size: few
V gene: TRBV7-6
D gene: TRBD1

CDR3 DNA: TGTTCCAGCAGCCCTCGGGACAGGGAGGCCTCTGGAAACACCATATATTTT
CDR3 protein: CSSSPRDREASGNTIYF
J gene: TRBJ1-3
CDR3 length: 17
clone size: NA
V gene: TRBV7-9
D gene: TRBD1

CDR3 DNA: TGTGCCAGCAGTTCTCAGGGGGCCCAACAGCCCCAGCATTTT
CDR3 protein: CASSSQGAQQPQHF
J gene: TRBJ1-5
CDR3 length: 14
clone size: NA
V gene: TRBV28
D gene: TRBD1

CDR3 DNA: TGTGCCAGCGGGAGGGGCTACGAGCAGTACTTC
CDR3 protein: CASGRGYEQYF
J gene: TRBJ2-7
CDR3 length: 11
clone size: many
V gene: TRBV25-1
D gene: TRBD2

CDR3 DNA: TGTGCCAGCAGCTTCGGAGACAGGGGGCGCGTGAGCTCCTACGAGCAGTACTTC
CDR3 protein: CASSFGDRGRVSSYEQYF
J gene: TRBJ2-7
CDR3 length: 18
clone size: NA
V gene: TRBV7-2
D gene: TRBD1

CDR3 DNA: TGTGCCAGCAGTTATACTTACACAGATACGCAGTATTTT
CDR3 protein: CASSYTYTDTQYF
J gene: TRBJ2-3
CDR3 length: 13
clone size: once
V gene: TRBV6-5
D gene: NA

CDR3 DNA: TGTGCCAGCAGCTTAACAGGCGCGGACACCGACGAGCAGTACTTC
CDR3 protein: CASSLTGADTDEQYF
J gene: TRBJ2-7
CDR3 length: 15
clone size: NA
V gene: TRBV7-2
D gene: NA

CDR3 DNA: TGTGCCAGCAGCGCACATACTAGCGGGAGAACCGGGGAGCTGTTTTTT
CDR3 protein: CASSAHTSGRTGELFF
J gene: TRBJ2-2
CDR3 length: 16
clone size: NA
V gene: TRBV28
D gene: TRBD2

CDR3 DNA: TGTGCCAGCTCACCACGAGTTAGCGGGAGATACAATGAGCAGTTCTTC
CDR3 protein: CASSPRVSGRYNEQFF
J gene: TRBJ2-1
CDR3 length: 16
clone size: NA
V gene: TRBV18
D gene: TRBD2

CDR3 DNA: TGCGCCAGCAGATTAGGGGAGAACACTGAAGCTTTCTTT
CDR3 protein: CASRLGENTEAFF
J gene: TRBJ1-1
CDR3 length: 13
clone size: NA
V gene: TRBV4-3
D gene: NA

CDR3 DNA: TGTGCCAGTAGTATGGGACTAGCGGGAGAGGAGGAGACCCAGTACTTC
CDR3 protein: CASSMGLAGEEETQYF
J gene: TRBJ2-5
CDR3 length: 16
clone size: NA
V gene: TRBV19
D gene: TRBD2

CDR3 DNA: TGTGCCAGCAGCTTATTCTCGGGACTAGCGGGAGACAATGAGCAGTTCTTC
CDR3 protein: CASSLFSGLAGDNEQFF
J gene: TRBJ2-1
CDR3 length: 17
clone size: NA
V gene: TRBV7-9
D gene: TRBD2

CDR3 DNA: TGTGCCAGCAGCTTAGTCGGGAGTGGGGAGACCCAGTACTTC
CDR3 protein: CASSLVGSGETQYF
J gene: TRBJ2-5
CDR3 length: 14
clone size: NA
V gene: TRBV7-8
D gene: NA

CDR3 DNA: TGTGCCAGCAGTTTATCCCCTTCTAGTGTTTACAATGAGCAGTTCTTC
CDR3 protein: CASSLSPSSVYNEQFF
J gene: TRBJ2-1
CDR3 length: 16
clone size: NA
V gene: TRBV27
D gene: NA

CDR3 DNA: TGTGCCAGCAGATCACCGGGACAGGGGTTCTCTGGAAACACCATATATTTT
CDR3 protein: CASRSPGQGFSGNTIYF
J gene: TRBJ1-3
CDR3 length: 17
clone size: NA
V gene: TRBV28
D gene: TRBD1

CDR3 DNA: TGTGCCAGCAGGCGCGGGGACCTCTCCTACGAGCAGTACTTC
CDR3 protein: CASRRGDLSYEQYF
J gene: TRBJ2-7
CDR3 length: 14
clone size: NA
V gene: TRBV28
D gene: NA

CDR3 DNA: TGTGCCTGGAGTGTTAACAATGAGCAGTTCTTC
CDR3 protein: CAWSVNNEQFF
J gene: TRBJ2-1
CDR3 length: 11
clone size: NA
V gene: TRBV30
D gene: NA

CDR3 DNA: TGCGCCAGCAGCCGAGGGACTAGTGCTTACAATGAGCAGTTCTTC
CDR3 protein: CASSRGTSAYNEQFF
J gene: TRBJ2-1
CDR3 length: 15
clone size: NA
V gene: TRBV4-1
D gene: TRBD2

CDR3 DNA: TGTGCCACCAGCAAATCCACCTACGAGCAGTACTTC
CDR3 protein: CATSKSTYEQYF
J gene: TRBJ2-7
CDR3 length: 12
clone size: NA
V gene: TRBV28
D gene: NA

CDR3 DNA: TGTGCCAGCAGTGAACAGGGGGCTTGGGACGGGGAGCTGTTTTTT
CDR3 protein: CASSEQGAWDGELFF
J gene: TRBJ2-2
CDR3 length: 15
clone size: NA
V gene: TRBV6-1
D gene: TRBD1

CDR3 DNA: TGTGCCAGCAGCTTAGTAGGCAGGGAAACGAACACCGGGGAGCTGTTTTTT
CDR3 protein: CASSLVGRETNTGELFF
J gene: TRBJ2-2
CDR3 length: 17
clone size: NA
V gene: TRBV7-9
D gene: NA

CDR3 DNA: TGTGCCAGCAGCCTCCGGACTACTCGCACAGATACGCAGTATTTT
CDR3 protein: CASSLRTTRTDTQYF
J gene: TRBJ2-3
CDR3 length: 15
clone size: NA
V gene: TRBV9
D gene: NA

CDR3 DNA: TGTGCCAGCAGTTTATTGTCAGGGTCTACGGGACTAGCGGTCTCTGGGGCCAACGTCCTGACTTTC
CDR3 protein: CASSLLSGSTGLAVSGANVLTF
J gene: TRBJ2-6
CDR3 length: 22
clone size: NA
V gene: TRBV27
D gene: TRBD2